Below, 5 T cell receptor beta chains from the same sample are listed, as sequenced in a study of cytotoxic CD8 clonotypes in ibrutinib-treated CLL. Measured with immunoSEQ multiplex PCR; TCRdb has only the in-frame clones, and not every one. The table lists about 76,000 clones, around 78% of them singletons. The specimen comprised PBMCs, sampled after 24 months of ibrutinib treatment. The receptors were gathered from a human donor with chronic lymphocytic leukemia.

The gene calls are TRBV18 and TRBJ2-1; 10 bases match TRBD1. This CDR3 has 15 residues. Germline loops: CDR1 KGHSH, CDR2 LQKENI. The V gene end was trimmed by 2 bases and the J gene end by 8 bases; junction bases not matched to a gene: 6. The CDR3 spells CASSPIRDRGDEQFF. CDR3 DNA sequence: TGTGCCAGCTCACCAATCCGGGACAGGGGAGATGAGCAGTTCTTC. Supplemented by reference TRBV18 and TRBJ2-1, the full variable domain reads NAGVMQNPRHLVRRRGQEARLRCSPMKGHSHVYWYRQLPEEGLKFMVYLQKENIIDESGMPKERFSAEFPKEGPSILRIQQVVRGDSAAYFCASSPIRDRGDEQFFGPGTRLTVL.

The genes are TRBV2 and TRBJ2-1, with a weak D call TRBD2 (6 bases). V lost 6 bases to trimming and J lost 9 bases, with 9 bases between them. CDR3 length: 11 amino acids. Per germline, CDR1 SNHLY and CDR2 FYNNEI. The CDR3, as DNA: TGTGCCAGCAGATGGCGGGGTGAGCAGTTCTTC. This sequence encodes CASRWRGEQFF.

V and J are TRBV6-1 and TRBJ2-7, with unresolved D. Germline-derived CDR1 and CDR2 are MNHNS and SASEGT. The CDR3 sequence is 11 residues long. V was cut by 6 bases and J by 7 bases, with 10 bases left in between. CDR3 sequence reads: CASSRLKEQYF. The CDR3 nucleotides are TGTGCCAGCAGCCGACTTAAGGAGCAGTACTTC.

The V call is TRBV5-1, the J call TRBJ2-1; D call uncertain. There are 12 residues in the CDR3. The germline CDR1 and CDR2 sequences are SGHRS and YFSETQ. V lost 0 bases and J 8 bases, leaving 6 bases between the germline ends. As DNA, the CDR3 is TGCGCCAGCAGCTTGGCCACTGATGAGCAGTTCTTC. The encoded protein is CASSLATDEQFF.

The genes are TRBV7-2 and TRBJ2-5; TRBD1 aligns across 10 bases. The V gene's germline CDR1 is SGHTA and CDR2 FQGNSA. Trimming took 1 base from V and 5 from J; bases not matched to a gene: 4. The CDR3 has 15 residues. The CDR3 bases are TGTGCCAGCAGCTTAGACGGGGACAGGGGCGAGACCCAGTACTTC. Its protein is CASSLDGDRGETQYF.